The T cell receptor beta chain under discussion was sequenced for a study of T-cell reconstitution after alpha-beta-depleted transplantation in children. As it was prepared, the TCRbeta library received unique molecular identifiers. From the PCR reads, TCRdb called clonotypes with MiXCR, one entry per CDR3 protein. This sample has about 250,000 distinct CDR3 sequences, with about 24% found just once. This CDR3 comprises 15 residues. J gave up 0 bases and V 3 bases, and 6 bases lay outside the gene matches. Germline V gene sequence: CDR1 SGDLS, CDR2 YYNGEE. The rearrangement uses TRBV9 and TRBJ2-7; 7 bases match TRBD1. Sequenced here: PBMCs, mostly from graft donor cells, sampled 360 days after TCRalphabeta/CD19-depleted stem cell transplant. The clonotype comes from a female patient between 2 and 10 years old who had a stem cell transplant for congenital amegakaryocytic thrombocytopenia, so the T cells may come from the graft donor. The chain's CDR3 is CASSAQGFSSYEQYF. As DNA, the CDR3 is TGTGCCAGCAGCGCACAGGGGTTCAGCTCCTACGAGCAGTACTTC.